In this sample, the clone carrying this TCR beta chain turned up many times. The antigen is undetermined. Clones were read by immunoSEQ multiplex PCR, and TCRdb kept only the in-frame ones, dropping some. The profile covers 90,000 to 100,000 clones, with less than 85% appearing a single time and 14% taken by the ten largest. These data belong to a study of T cell responses to AZD1222 COVID-19 vaccine. Regarding the study as a whole: As reported, nearly half of all spike-specific TCRs target variant regions that are unmutated. Seropositivity was recorded at baseline in only six AZD1222 recipients. Increases in Spike-specific TCR breadth and depth were seen after two AZD1222 doses. Donors were largely white British and mainly female; clonal diversity was possibly underestimated.

V gave up 0 bases and J gave up 8 bases; unmatched junction bases: 12. CDR1 SGHRS and CDR2 YFSETQ come from the germline V gene. CDR3 length: 17 amino acids. The clonotype comes from an adult who received the AZD1222 COVID-19 vaccine. The specimen comprised peripheral blood, sampled 28 days after the second AZD1222 dose. The rearrangement uses TRBV5-1 and TRBJ2-1, with TRBD2 matching over 9 bases. CDR3 amino acids: CASSLEAPGLASHEQFF. The CDR3 DNA reads as TGCGCCAGCAGCTTGGAAGCACCGGGACTAGCATCACATGAGCAGTTCTTC.